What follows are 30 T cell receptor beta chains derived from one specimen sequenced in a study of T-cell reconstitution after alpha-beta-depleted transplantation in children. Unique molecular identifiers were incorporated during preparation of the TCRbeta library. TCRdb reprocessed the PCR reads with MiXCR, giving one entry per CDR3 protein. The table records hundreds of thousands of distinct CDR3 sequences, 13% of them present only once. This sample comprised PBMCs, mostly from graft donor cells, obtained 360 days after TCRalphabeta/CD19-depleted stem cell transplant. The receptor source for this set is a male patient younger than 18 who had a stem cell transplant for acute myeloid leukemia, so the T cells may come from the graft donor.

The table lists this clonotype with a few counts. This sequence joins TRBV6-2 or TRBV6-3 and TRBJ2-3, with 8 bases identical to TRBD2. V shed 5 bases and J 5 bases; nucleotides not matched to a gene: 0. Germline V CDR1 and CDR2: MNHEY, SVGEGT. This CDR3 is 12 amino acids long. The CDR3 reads CASSGTRDTQYF. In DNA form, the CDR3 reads TGTGCCAGCAGTGGGACTAGAGATACGCAGTATTTT.

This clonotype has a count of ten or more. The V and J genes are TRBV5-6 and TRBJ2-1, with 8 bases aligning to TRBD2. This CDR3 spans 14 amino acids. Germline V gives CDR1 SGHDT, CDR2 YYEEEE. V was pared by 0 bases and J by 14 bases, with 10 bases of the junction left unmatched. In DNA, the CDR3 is TGTGCCAGCAGCTTGGATGTCGCCGGGACTAGGGAGTTCTTC. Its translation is CASSLDVAGTREFF.

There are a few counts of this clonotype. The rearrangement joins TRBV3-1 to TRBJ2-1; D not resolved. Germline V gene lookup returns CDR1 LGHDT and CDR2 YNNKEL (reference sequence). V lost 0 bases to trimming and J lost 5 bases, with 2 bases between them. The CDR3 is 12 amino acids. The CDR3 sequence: CASSQDDNEQFF. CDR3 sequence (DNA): TGTGCCAGCAGCCAAGATGACAATGAGCAGTTCTTC.

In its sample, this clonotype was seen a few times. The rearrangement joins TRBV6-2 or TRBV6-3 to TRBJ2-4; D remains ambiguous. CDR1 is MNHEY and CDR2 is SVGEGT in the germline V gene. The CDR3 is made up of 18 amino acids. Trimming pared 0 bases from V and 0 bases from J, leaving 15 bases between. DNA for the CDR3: TGTGCCAGCAGTTACTCGATTTTCCAGATGCTAGCCAAAAACATTCAGTACTTC. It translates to CASSYSIFQMLAKNIQYF.

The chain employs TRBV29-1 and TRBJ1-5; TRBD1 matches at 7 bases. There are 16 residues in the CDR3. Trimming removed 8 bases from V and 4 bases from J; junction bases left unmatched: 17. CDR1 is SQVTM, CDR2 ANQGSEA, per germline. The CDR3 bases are TGCAGCCTTGGCCCCTCAAACAGGGGACTAAATCAGCCCCAGCATTTT. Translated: CSLGPSNRGLNQPQHF.

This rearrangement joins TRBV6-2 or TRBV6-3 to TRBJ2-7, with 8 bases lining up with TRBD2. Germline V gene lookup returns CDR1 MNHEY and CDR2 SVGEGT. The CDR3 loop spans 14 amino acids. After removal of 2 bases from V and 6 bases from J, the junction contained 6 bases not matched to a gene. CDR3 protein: CASSYALREAEQYF. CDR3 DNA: TGTGCCAGCAGTTACGCTTTGCGGGAGGCCGAGCAGTACTTC.

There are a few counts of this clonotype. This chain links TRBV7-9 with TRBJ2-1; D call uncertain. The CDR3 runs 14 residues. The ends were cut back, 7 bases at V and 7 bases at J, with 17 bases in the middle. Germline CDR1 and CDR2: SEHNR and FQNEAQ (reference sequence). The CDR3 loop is CASTPDVVGNEQFF. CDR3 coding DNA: TGTGCCAGCACCCCAGATGTGGTTGGTAATGAGCAGTTCTTC.

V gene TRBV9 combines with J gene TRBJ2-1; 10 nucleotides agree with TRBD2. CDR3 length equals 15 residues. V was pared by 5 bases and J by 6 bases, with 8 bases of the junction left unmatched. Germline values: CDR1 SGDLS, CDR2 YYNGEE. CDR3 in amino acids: CASSGGSGRGNEQFF. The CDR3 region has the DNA TGTGCCAGCAGTGGCGGGAGCGGGAGGGGCAATGAGCAGTTCTTC.

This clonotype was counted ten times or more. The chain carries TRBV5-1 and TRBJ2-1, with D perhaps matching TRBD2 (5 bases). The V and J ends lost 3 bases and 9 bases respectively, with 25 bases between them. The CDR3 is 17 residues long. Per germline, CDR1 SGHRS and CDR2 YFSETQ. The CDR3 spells CASSSLLLAPGCGEQFF. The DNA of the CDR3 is TGCGCCAGCAGCTCGTTGCTTCTAGCTCCGGGCTGTGGTGAGCAGTTCTTC.

The CDR3 nucleotides are TGCAGCGTTCTTGCGACTAGCTCCGGTACGCAGTATTTT. Its translation is CSVLATSSGTQYF. The chain joins TRBV29-1 to TRBJ2-3; 7 bases are shared with TRBD2. CDR3 length: 13 residues. Germline trimming cut 5 bases from V and 8 bases from J; bases unmatched to any gene: 10. The germline V gene encodes CDR1 SQVTM and CDR2 ANQGSEA.

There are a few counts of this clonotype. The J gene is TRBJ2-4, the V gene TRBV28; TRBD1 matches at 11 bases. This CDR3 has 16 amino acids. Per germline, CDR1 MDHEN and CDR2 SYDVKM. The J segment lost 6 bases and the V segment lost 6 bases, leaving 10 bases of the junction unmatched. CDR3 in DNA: TGTGCCAGCAGCTTCATCGGACAGGGGGCTTTAAACATTCAGTACTTC. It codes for CASSFIGQGALNIQYF.

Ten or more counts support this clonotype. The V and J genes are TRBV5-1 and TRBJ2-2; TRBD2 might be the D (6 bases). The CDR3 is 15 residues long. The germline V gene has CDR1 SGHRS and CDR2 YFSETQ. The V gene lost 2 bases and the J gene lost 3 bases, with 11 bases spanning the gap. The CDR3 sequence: CASSLSGFDTGELFF. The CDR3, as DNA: TGCGCCAGCAGCTTAAGCGGGTTCGACACCGGGGAGCTGTTTTTT.

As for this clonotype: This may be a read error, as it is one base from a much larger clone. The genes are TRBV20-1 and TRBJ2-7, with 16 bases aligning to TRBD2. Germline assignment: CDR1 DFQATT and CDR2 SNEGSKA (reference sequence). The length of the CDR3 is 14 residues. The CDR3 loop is CCARGLAGGVEQYF. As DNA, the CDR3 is TGCTGTGCTAGGGGACTAGCGGGAGGGGTCGAGCAGTACTTC.

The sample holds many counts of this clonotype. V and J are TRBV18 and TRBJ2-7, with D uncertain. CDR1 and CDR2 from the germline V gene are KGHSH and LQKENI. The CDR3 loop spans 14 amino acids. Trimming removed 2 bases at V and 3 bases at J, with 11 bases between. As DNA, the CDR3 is TGTGCCAGCTCACCAAAAAGCCGGCACTACGAGCAGTACTTC. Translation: CASSPKSRHYEQYF.

The CDR3 sequence: CASCLGTGGPEQYF. The CDR3 DNA reads as TGTGCCAGCTGCCTAGGGACAGGGGGCCCCGAGCAGTACTTC. The genes are TRBV11-2 and TRBJ2-7, with TRBD1 matching over 12 bases. Germline V gene sequence: CDR1 SGHAT, CDR2 FQNNGV. The CDR3 length is 14 residues. The trim removed 8 bases at V and 6 bases at J, leaving 8 bases unmatched.

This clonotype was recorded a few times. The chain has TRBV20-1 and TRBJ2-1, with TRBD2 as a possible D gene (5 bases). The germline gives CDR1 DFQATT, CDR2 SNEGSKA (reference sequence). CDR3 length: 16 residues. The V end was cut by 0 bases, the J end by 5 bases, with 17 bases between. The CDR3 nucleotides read TGCAGTGCTAGAGAGCCAGGAGGTCCGGGGAACAATGAGCAGTTCTTC. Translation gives CSAREPGGPGNNEQFF.

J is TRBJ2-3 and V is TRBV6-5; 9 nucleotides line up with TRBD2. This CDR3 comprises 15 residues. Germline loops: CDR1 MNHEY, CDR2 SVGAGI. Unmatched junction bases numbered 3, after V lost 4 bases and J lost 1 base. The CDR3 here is CASSWAGGGTDTQYF. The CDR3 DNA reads TGTGCCAGCAGTTGGGCGGGAGGGGGCACAGATACGCAGTATTTT.

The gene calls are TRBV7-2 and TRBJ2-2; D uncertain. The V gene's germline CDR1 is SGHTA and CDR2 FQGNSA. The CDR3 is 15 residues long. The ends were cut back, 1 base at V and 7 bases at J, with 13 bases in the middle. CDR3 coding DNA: TGTGCCAGCAGCTTAGTGTCGCTGGATCGCGGGGAGCTGTTTTTT. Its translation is CASSLVSLDRGELFF.

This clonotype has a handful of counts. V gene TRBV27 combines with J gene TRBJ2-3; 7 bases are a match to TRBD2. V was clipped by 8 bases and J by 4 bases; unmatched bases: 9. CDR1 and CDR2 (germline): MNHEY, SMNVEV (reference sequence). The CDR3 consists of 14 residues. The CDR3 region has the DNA TGTGCCAGCGCGGGACTATCCGCGGCAGATACGCAGTATTTT. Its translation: CASAGLSAADTQYF.

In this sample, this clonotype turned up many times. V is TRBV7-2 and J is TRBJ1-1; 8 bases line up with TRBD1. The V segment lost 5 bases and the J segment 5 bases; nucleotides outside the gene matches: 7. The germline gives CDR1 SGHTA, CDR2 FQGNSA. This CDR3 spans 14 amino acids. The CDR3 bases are TGTGCCAGCAGCCCCCTCCGGACAGGGACTGAAGCTTTCTTT. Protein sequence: CASSPLRTGTEAFF. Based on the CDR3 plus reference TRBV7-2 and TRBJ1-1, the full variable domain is GAGVSQSPSNKVTEKGKDVELRCDPISGHTALYWYRQSLGQGLEFLIYFQGNSAPDKSGLPSDRFSAERTGGSVSTLTIQRTQQEDSAVYLCASSPLRTGTEAFFGQGTRLTVV.

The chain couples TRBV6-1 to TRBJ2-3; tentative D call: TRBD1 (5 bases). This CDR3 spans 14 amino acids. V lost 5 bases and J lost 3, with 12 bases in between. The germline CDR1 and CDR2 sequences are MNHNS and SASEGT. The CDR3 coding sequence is TGTGCCAGCAGTCGCAGGGTTAGTACAGATACGCAGTATTTT. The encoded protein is CASSRRVSTDTQYF.

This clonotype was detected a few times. In nucleotides, the CDR3 is TGTGCCACCAGCAGATCTCTTATCATTCAGTACTTC. This codes for CATSRSLIIQYF. The rearrangement links TRBV15 to TRBJ2-4, with no clear D. The CDR3 runs 12 residues. With 2 bases removed from V and 9 bases from J, the gap between germline ends came to 8 bases. Germline CDR1 LNHNV, CDR2 YYDKDF (reference sequence).

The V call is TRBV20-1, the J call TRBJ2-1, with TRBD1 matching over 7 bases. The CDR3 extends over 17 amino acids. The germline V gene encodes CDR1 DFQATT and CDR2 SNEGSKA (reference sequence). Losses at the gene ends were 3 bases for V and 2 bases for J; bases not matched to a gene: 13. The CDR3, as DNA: TGCAGTGCTAGTACAGGGGTCTTAAATGGGGCCTACAATGAGCAGTTCTTC. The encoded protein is CSASTGVLNGAYNEQFF.

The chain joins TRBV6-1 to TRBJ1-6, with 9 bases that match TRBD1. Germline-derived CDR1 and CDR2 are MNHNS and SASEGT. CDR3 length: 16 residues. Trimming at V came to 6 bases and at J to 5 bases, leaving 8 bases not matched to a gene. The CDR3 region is CASSVNGQGHNSPLHF. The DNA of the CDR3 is TGTGCCAGCAGCGTCAACGGACAGGGGCATAATTCACCCCTCCACTTT.

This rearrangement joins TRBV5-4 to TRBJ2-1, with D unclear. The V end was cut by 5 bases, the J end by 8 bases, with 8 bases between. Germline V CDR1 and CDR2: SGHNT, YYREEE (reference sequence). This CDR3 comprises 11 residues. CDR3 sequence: CASSGLDEQFF. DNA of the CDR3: TGTGCCAGCAGTGGGTTGGATGAGCAGTTCTTC.

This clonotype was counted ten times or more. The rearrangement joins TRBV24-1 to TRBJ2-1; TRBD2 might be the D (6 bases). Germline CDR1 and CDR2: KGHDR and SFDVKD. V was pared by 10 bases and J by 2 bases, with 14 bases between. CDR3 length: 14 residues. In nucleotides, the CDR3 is TGTGCCACAGGAGGGCGGAAAACCTACAATGAGCAGTTCTTC. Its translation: CATGGRKTYNEQFF.

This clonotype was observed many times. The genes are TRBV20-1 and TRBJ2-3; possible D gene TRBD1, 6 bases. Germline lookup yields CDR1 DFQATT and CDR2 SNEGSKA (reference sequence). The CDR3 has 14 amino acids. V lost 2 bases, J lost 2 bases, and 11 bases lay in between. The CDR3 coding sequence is TGCAGTGCTAGATGGCAGGGGACCACAGATACGCAGTATTTT. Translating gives CSARWQGTTDTQYF.

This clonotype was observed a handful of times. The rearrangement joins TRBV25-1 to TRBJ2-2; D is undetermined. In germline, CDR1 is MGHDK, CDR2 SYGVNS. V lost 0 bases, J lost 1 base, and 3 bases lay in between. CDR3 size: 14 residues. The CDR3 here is CASSEYQNTGELFF. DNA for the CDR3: TGTGCCAGCAGTGAATATCAGAACACCGGGGAGCTGTTTTTT.

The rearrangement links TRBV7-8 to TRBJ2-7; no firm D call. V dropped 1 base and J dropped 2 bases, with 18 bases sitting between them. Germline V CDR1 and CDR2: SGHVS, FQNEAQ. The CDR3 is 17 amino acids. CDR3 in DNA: TGTGCCAGCAGCTTAGAGCGTCCGTTCGGTTCAACCTACGAGCAGTACTTC. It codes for CASSLERPFGSTYEQYF.

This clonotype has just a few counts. The CDR3 DNA reads as TGTGCCAGCAGCGGTGAGGAGCGGGACGAGCAGTACTTC. Residues: CASSGEERDEQYF. The rearrangement uses TRBV9 and TRBJ2-7, with a tentative D call TRBD2 (6 bases). The CDR3 covers 13 residues. The V gene lost 3 bases and the J gene lost 5 bases, with 12 bases spanning the gap. Germline CDR1 SGDLS, CDR2 YYNGEE. Looking up the rest from reference TRBV9 and TRBJ2-7 gives the full variable domain: DSGVTQTPKHLITATGQRVTLRCSPRSGDLSVYWYQQSLDQGLQFLIQYYNGEERAKGNILERFSAQQFPDLHSELNLSSLELGDSALYFCASSGEERDEQYFGPGTRLTVT.